This entry lists 5 T cell receptor beta chains sequenced from one sample in a study of blood T cell repertoires in COVID-19 (dated by TCRdb to the early 2020s). Library prep was done by the immunoSEQ multiplex PCR assay. The table was pulled from immuneACCESS by TCRdb, which kept in-frame rearrangements only. Such tables lose some clones; where checked, under half of the loss comes from unresolved V genes, and the rest has no known cause. This sample comprises around 160,000 clones, about nine tenths of them detected only once. 15% to 20% of the sample is in the top ten clones. Sequenced: peripheral blood. All receptors derive from a man aged 55 to 70 with active or convalescent COVID-19.

This clone has only one observation. This rearrangement joins TRBV7-2 to TRBJ2-6, with D maybe TRBD1 (6 bases). The CDR3 totals 18 residues. V was cut by 3 bases and J by 0 bases, with 15 bases left in between. Germline loops: CDR1 SGHTA, CDR2 FQGNSA. In DNA, the CDR3 is TGTGCCAGCAGCTTCAGACAGGCAAAAATCTCTGGGGCCAACGTCCTGACTTTC. It encodes CASSFRQAKISGANVLTF.

The chain employs TRBV6-5 and TRBJ1-2; 11 nucleotides match TRBD1. CDR3 size: 16 residues. After removal of 4 bases from V and 4 bases from J, the junction contained 8 bases not matched to a gene. Germline-derived CDR1 and CDR2 are MNHEY and SVGAGI. The CDR3 DNA reads TGTGCCAGCAGTTCCGGGACAGGGGGAGAGGGCTATGGCTACACCTTC. Residues: CASSSGTGGEGYGYTF.

The chain uses TRBV29-1 and TRBJ2-1, with 11 bases that match TRBD2. The junction had 9 bases not matched to a gene; V was cut back by 7 bases and J by 4 bases. CDR3 length: 15 amino acids. CDR1 is SQVTM, CDR2 ANQGSEA, per germline. Here the CDR3 DNA reads TGCAGCGGATGGACCGGGACTAGCGGTTACAATGAGCAGTTCTTC. Its protein is CSGWTGTSGYNEQFF.

There are a few counts of this clone. The rearrangement links TRBV2 to TRBJ1-4; D is uncertain. The CDR3 runs to 11 residues. Germline lookup yields CDR1 SNHLY and CDR2 FYNNEI. V shed 8 bases and J shed 8 bases, with 9 bases lying between them. Here the CDR3 DNA reads TGTGCCAGCGGAGTCCGCGAAAAACTGTTTTTT. Its translation: CASGVREKLFF.

This clone was picked up a small number of times. The J gene is TRBJ1-4, the V gene TRBV7-8; maybe TRBD1 (5 bases). V lost 0 bases and J 8 bases, leaving 13 bases between the germline ends. The CDR3 extends over 15 amino acids. CDR1 and CDR2 from the germline V gene are SGHVS and FQNEAQ. The CDR3 nucleotides read TGTGCCAGCAGCTTAGCGGGGGGGAGGTGGGAAAAACTGTTTTTT. Protein sequence: CASSLAGGRWEKLFF.